The 24 T cell receptor beta chains below were found in one sample sequenced in a study of shared clonotypes between healthy human individuals (dated by TCRdb to between 2020 and 2021). Receptors were amplified or captured by the immunoSEQ multiplex PCR assay. The table comes from immuneACCESS by way of TCRdb, which keeps in-frame sequences with V and J called. Part of the clones is missing from these tables; in studies checked, under half for an unresolved V gene and the rest for unknown reasons. Within this sample are approximately 2.5 million clones, with around 94% of them counted one time only. Over 0.12% of the sample lies in the top ten. The sample taken for sequencing was naive CD4+ T cells sorted from blood. The label giving this sample's cell subset or site can be read as: CD45RA+ positively selected. All receptors derive from a man younger than 30 in good health.

The chain employs TRBV6-5 and TRBJ2-7, with a tentative D call TRBD1 (5 bases). Per germline, CDR1 MNHEY and CDR2 SVGAGI. The CDR3 loop spans 13 amino acids. The V end lost 5 bases, the J end lost 0 bases, and 8 bases lay between the germline ends. The chain's CDR3 is CASSKGFSYEQYF. CDR3 nucleotide sequence: TGTGCCAGCAGTAAGGGGTTCTCCTACGAGCAGTACTTC.

The chain uses TRBV6-4 and TRBJ1-2; D gene unclear. The germline V gene has CDR1 MRHNA and CDR2 SNTAGT. The CDR3 length is 14 residues. The V end lost 9 bases, the J end lost 8 bases, and 22 bases lay between the germline ends. CDR3: CASSPGQASMGYTF. As DNA, the CDR3 is TGTGCCAGTTCACCTGGTCAGGCTTCTATGGGCTACACCTTC.

This rearrangement joins TRBV6-1 to TRBJ2-7; tentatively, D is TRBD1 (6 bases). Trimming stripped 6 bases from V and 0 bases from J, with 15 bases between. The CDR3 is 15 residues long. Germline values: CDR1 MNHNS, CDR2 SASEGT. DNA of the CDR3: TGTGCCAGCAGCCCAATGCCAGGGGTCTCCTACGAGCAGTACTTC. It encodes CASSPMPGVSYEQYF.

V usage is TRBV11-2 and J usage is TRBJ1-5; D ambiguous. In germline, CDR1 is SGHAT, CDR2 FQNNGV. CDR3 length equals 12 residues. V was shortened by 5 bases and J by 2 bases, with 4 bases between the two germline ends. This CDR3 reads CASSEGNQPQHF. In DNA, the CDR3 is TGTGCCAGCAGCGAGGGCAATCAGCCCCAGCATTTT.

The rearrangement joins TRBV4-1 to TRBJ2-1; 8 bases are shared with TRBD2. The germline V gene has CDR1 MGHRA and CDR2 YSYEKL. CDR3 size: 16 residues. Trimming took 3 bases from V and 4 from J; bases not matched to a gene: 8. The CDR3 loop reads CASSQTGTRGYNEQFF. CDR3 in DNA: TGCGCCAGCAGCCAGACCGGGACTAGAGGGTACAATGAGCAGTTCTTC.

The CDR3 region is CASSITGGHLYEQYF. CDR3 in DNA: TGTGCCAGCAGCATCACAGGGGGGCATCTCTACGAGCAGTACTTC. The J gene is TRBJ2-7, the V gene TRBV14; TRBD1 matches at 8 bases. Germline V gene sequence: CDR1 SGHDN, CDR2 FVKESK. There are 15 residues in the CDR3. Trimming removed 5 bases from V and 3 bases from J; junction bases left unmatched: 9.

V and J are TRBV30 and TRBJ2-7; D may be TRBD1 (6 bases). CDR1 is GTSNPN, CDR2 SVGIG, per germline (reference sequence). The V gene lost 2 bases and the J gene lost 4 bases, with 15 bases spanning the gap. The CDR3 has 14 residues. The CDR3 coding sequence is TGTGCCTGGAGTCCTGGACAGAATCTTTACGAGCAGTACTTC. Residues: CAWSPGQNLYEQYF.

The genes are TRBV9 and TRBJ2-1; the match to TRBD2 covers 8 bases. The length of the CDR3 is 15 residues. Germline loops: CDR1 SGDLS, CDR2 YYNGEE. J was trimmed by 8 bases and V by 0 bases; bases with no gene match: 7. CDR3 nucleotides: TGTGCCAGCAGCGTAGCGGGAGGGCCTCCCGATGAGCAGTTCTTC. As protein: CASSVAGGPPDEQFF.

The sample holds a few counts of this clone. The rearrangement uses TRBV6-1 and TRBJ1-2, with D possibly being TRBD1 (5 bases). The CDR3 loop spans 14 amino acids. Germline lookup yields CDR1 MNHNS and CDR2 SASEGT. Between the trimmed V and J ends, which lost 3 bases and 2 bases, there was a span of 10 bases. This CDR3 is CASSDAGINYGYTF. The CDR3 DNA reads as TGTGCCAGCAGTGATGCAGGGATAAACTATGGCTACACCTTC.

This clone appeared a single time. The chain joins TRBV7-2 to TRBJ1-1, with a tentative D call TRBD1 (6 bases). The CDR3 is 16 amino acids. Between the trimmed V and J ends, which lost 2 bases and 1 base, there was a span of 14 bases. Germline V lookup: CDR1 SGHTA, CDR2 FQGNSA. CDR3: CASSLYGGSPNTEAFF. CDR3 nucleotides: TGTGCCAGCAGCTTATACGGGGGCTCCCCGAACACTGAAGCTTTCTTT.

The chain has TRBV6-1 and TRBJ1-4; maybe TRBD1 (5 bases). V lost 7 bases and J lost 6, with 18 bases in between. This CDR3 spans 15 amino acids. Germline CDR1 reads MNHNS; CDR2 reads SASEGT. CDR3 DNA: TGTGCCAGCACCCGGGTGAGGAGGGGTGATGAAAAACTGTTTTTT. The encoded protein is CASTRVRRGDEKLFF.

The V and J genes are TRBV2 and TRBJ2-7; tentative D call: TRBD1 (5 bases). The CDR3 contains 12 residues. V was pared by 6 bases and J by 2 bases, with 8 bases between. Germline CDR1 is SNHLY and CDR2 is FYNNEI. For the CDR3, the DNA is TGTGCCAGCAGAGACAGCACCTACGAGCAGTACTTC. It yields the protein CASRDSTYEQYF.

The J gene is TRBJ1-6, the V gene TRBV4-1, with D unresolved. The V end lost 0 bases, the J end lost 9 bases, and 15 bases lay between the germline ends. The CDR3 sequence is 16 residues long. The germline CDR1 and CDR2 sequences are MGHRA and YSYEKL. CDR3 in DNA: TGCGCCAGCAGCCAAGATCAGGAGGGTAGAGTTTCACCCCTCCACTTT. Protein sequence: CASSQDQEGRVSPLHF.

The chain recombines TRBV6-5 with TRBJ1-1, with D uncertain. Germline-derived CDR1 and CDR2 are MNHEY and SVGAGI. There are 15 residues in the CDR3. Trimming stripped 6 bases from V and 1 base from J, with 15 bases between. The CDR3 spells CASSPILAGNTEAFF. CDR3 nucleotide sequence: TGTGCCAGCAGCCCCATTCTAGCAGGGAACACTGAAGCTTTCTTT.

The chain has TRBV5-4 and TRBJ2-3; 12 nucleotides line up with TRBD2. Germline CDR1 and CDR2: SGHNT and YYREEE (reference sequence). The CDR3 extends over 16 amino acids. Trimming at V came to 4 bases and at J to 5 bases, leaving 8 bases not matched to a gene. CDR3 sequence: CASSPRLAGAEDTQYF. The CDR3 DNA is TGTGCCAGCAGCCCCCGACTAGCGGGGGCTGAAGATACGCAGTATTTT.

V and J are TRBV6-5 and TRBJ2-3, with D possibly TRBD1 on 5 matching bases. V lost 7 bases, J lost 4 bases, and 18 bases lay in between. Per the germline V gene, CDR1 is MNHEY and CDR2 is SVGAGI. The CDR3 contains 15 residues. CDR3 protein: CASIHVGQGPDTQYF. The DNA for the CDR3 is TGTGCCAGCATCCACGTCGGGCAGGGTCCAGATACGCAGTATTTT.

The chain combines TRBV28 with TRBJ1-3; no firm D call. From germline, CDR1 is MDHEN and CDR2 SYDVKM. V lost 4 bases and J 0 bases, leaving 16 bases between the germline ends. CDR3 length: 17 amino acids. CDR3 nucleotide sequence: TGTGCCAGCAGTTCCACGACGGAGTTCTTCTCTGGAAACACCATATATTTT. Translation gives CASSSTTEFFSGNTIYF.

In regard to this clone: Other DNA sequences in the sample encode the same CDR3. The chain joins TRBV6-6 to TRBJ2-7; a possible D gene is TRBD1 (6 bases). CDR3 length equals 13 residues. Per the germline V gene, CDR1 is MNHNY and CDR2 is SVGAGI (reference sequence). Trimming pared 2 bases from V and 4 bases from J, leaving 9 bases between. CDR3 sequence reads: CASSYGRGYEQYF. In nucleotides, the CDR3 is TGTGCCAGCAGTTACGGCAGGGGTTACGAGCAGTACTTC.

V and J are TRBV6-1 and TRBJ1-4; D is perhaps TRBD1 (5 bases). Germline V gives CDR1 MNHNS, CDR2 SASEGT. This CDR3 contains 14 residues. V lost 0 bases and J lost 8, with 10 bases in between. This CDR3 is CASSEARGPEKLFF. The CDR3 DNA is TGTGCCAGCAGTGAAGCGAGGGGTCCCGAAAAACTGTTTTTT.

The rearrangement joins TRBV6-1 to TRBJ1-5; 7 bases agree with TRBD1. The CDR3 consists of 16 residues. J lost 3 bases, V lost 2 bases, and 7 bases had no gene match. Germline CDR1 reads MNHNS; CDR2 reads SASEGT. CDR3 residues: CASSEPGTVINQPQHF. Written as DNA, the CDR3 is TGTGCCAGCAGTGAACCCGGGACAGTTATCAATCAGCCCCAGCATTTT.

The chain recombines TRBV2 with TRBJ1-4; D may be TRBD1 (6 bases). The CDR3 spans 14 residues. Trimming took 5 bases from V and 8 from J, leaving 15 bases between them. The germline V gene encodes CDR1 SNHLY and CDR2 FYNNEI. In DNA form, the CDR3 reads TGTGCCAGCAGTTCACAGGGTTTGGGGGAAAAACTGTTTTTT. Translated: CASSSQGLGEKLFF.

The chain combines TRBV13 with TRBJ1-4; D call uncertain. The germline CDR1 and CDR2 sequences are PRHDT and FYEKMQ (reference sequence). V was clipped by 5 bases and J by 7 bases, with 14 bases between them. The CDR3 is made up of 14 amino acids. The CDR3 nucleotides are TGTGCCAGCAGCCCGAGGGAATGGAGTGAAAAACTGTTTTTT. Residues: CASSPREWSEKLFF.

The chain carries TRBV5-4 and TRBJ1-1; D uncertain. The ends were cut back, 0 bases at V and 0 bases at J, with 12 bases in the middle. The CDR3 length is 16 residues. Germline V gives CDR1 SGHNT, CDR2 YYREEE (reference sequence). The CDR3 DNA follows: TGTGCCAGCAGCTTGGCCGGGAAGGCCCTGAACACTGAAGCTTTCTTT. It is translated as CASSLAGKALNTEAFF.

The V call is TRBV7-8, the J call TRBJ1-5; D uncertain. The CDR3 has 17 residues. Trimming removed 4 bases from V and 0 bases from J, with 16 bases in between. Germline V gene sequence: CDR1 SGHVS, CDR2 FQNEAQ. The CDR3 DNA reads as TGTGCCAGCAGCTCGCTTGATTATCGGGATAGCAATCAGCCCCAGCATTTT. Encoded protein: CASSSLDYRDSNQPQHF. Using reference TRBV7-8 and TRBJ1-5 for the parts outside the CDR3, the full variable domain is GAGVSQSPRYKVAKRGQDVALRCDPISGHVSLFWYQQALGQGPEFLTYFQNEAQLDKSGLPSDRFFAERPEGSVSTLKIQRTQQEDSAVYLCASSSLDYRDSNQPQHFGDGTRLSIL.